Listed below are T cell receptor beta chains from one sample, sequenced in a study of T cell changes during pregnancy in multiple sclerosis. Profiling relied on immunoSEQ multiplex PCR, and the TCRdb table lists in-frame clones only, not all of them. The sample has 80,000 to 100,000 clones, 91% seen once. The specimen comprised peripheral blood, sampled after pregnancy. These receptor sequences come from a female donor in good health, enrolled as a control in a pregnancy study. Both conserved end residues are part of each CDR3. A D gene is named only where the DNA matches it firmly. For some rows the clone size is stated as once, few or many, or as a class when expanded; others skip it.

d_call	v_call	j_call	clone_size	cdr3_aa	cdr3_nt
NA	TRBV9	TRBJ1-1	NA	CASSPAGDTEAFF	TGTGCCAGCAGCCCGGCTGGAGACACTGAAGCTTTCTTT
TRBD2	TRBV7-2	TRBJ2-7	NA	CASSRDYPYEQYF	TGTGCCAGCAGCCGGGACTACCCGTACGAGCAGTACTTC
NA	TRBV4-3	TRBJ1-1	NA	CASSQVPHGGGGTEAFF	TGCGCCAGCAGCCAAGTTCCCCACGGGGGGGGAGGGACTGAAGCTTTCTTT
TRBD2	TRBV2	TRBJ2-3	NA	CASRLTSGGGTDTQYF	TGTGCCAGCAGGCTGACTAGCGGGGGAGGCACAGATACGCAGTATTTT
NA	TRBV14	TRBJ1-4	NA	CASSQMSGTKPEKLFF	TGTGCCAGCAGCCAAATGTCCGGGACAAAGCCTGAAAAACTGTTTTTT
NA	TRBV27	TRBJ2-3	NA	CASSLGLGDFYDTQYF	TGTGCCAGCAGTTTGGGACTCGGGGACTTTTACGATACGCAGTATTTT
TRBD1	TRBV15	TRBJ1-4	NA	CATSRDGQGMEKLFF	TGTGCCACCAGCAGAGATGGACAGGGGATGGAAAAACTGTTTTTT
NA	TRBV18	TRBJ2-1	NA	CASSPSRGSHNEQFF	TGTGCCAGCTCACCTAGTAGGGGATCGCACAATGAGCAGTTCTTC
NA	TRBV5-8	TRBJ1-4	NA	CASSPQGTPNEKLFF	TGTGCCAGCAGCCCCCAGGGGACCCCAAATGAAAAACTGTTTTTT
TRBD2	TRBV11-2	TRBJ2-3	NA	CASSSRLAGGWTDTQYF	TGTGCCAGCAGCTCGAGACTAGCGGGGGGGTGGACAGATACGCAGTATTTT
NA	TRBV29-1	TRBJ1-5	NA	CSASWGRNQPQHF	TGCAGCGCCTCTTGGGGCCGCAATCAGCCCCAGCATTTT
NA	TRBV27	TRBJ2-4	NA	CASSLRGTGGIQYF	TGTGCCAGCAGCCTAAGGGGGACGGGAGGCATTCAGTACTTC
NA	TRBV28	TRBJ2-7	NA	CATGMDPYEQYF	TGTGCCACAGGGATGGACCCCTACGAGCAGTACTTC
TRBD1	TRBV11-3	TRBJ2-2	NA	CASSLTETGVPGELFF	TGTGCCAGCAGCTTAACCGAGACAGGGGTACCCGGGGAGCTGTTTTTT
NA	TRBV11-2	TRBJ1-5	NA	CASSPDRGPQHF	TGTGCCAGCAGCCCGGACCGGGGGCCCCAGCATTTT
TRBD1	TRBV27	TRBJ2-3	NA	CASSFRGRATDTQYF	TGTGCCAGCAGTTTCAGGGGGCGCGCCACAGATACGCAGTATTTT
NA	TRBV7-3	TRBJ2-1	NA	CASSLRGSSSPNEQFF	TGTGCCAGCAGCCTTCGGGGTTCCTCCTCCCCTAATGAGCAGTTCTTC
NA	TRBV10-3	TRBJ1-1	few	CAISGTGDTEAFF	TGTGCCATCAGTGGAACAGGTGACACTGAAGCTTTCTTT
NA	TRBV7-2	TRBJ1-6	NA	CASSPGPNSPLHF	TGTGCCAGCAGCCCAGGGCCTAATTCACCCCTCCACTTT
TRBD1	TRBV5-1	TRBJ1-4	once	CASSPGTGHNEKLFF	TGCGCCAGCAGCCCGGGGACAGGGCATAATGAAAAACTGTTTTTT
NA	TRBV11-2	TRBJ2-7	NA	CASSTTSRQFSYEQYF	TGTGCCAGCAGCACCACCTCCCGACAGTTCTCCTACGAGCAGTACTTC
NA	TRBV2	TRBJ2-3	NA	CASSDGGRDTQYF	TGTGCCAGCAGTGACGGGGGAAGGGATACGCAGTATTTT